This section outlines one T cell receptor (beta chain) sequence together with its context. Assay: immunoSEQ multiplex PCR; the TCRdb copy retains only in-frame clones and omits some. The sample yields around 73,000 clones, approximately 90% seen once. In germline, CDR1 is MNHNY, CDR2 SVGAGI (reference sequence). V lost 7 bases to trimming and J lost 7 bases; unmatched junction nucleotides: 8. The CDR3 length is 14 residues. This sample is drawn from a study of technical replicates of blood from a handful of donors. The V gene is TRBV6-6, the J gene TRBJ2-5; 11 positions agree with TRBD2. Sequencing was carried out using PBMCs. The TCR originated in a human donor in good health. Some clones in this sample may be carry-over from other donors' samples. As DNA, the CDR3 is TGTGCCAGCAACCCGACTAGCGGGGACGGGACCCAGTACTTC. Protein product: CASNPTSGDGTQYF.